These 18 T cell receptor beta chains were sequenced from one sample in a study of T cell changes during pregnancy in multiple sclerosis. Measured with immunoSEQ multiplex PCR; TCRdb has only the in-frame clones, and not every one. The sample carries around 55,000 clones, 94% recorded once. This sample comprised CD8+ T cells from peripheral blood mononuclear cells, obtained in the third trimester of pregnancy. The receptors stem from a female donor with multiple sclerosis, enrolled in a pregnancy study.

This clone was observed once. The chain employs TRBV5-1 and TRBJ2-1; 9 positions match TRBD2. V was pared by 0 bases and J by 7 bases, with 5 bases of the junction left unmatched. This CDR3 contains 15 residues. Germline values: CDR1 SGHRS, CDR2 YFSETQ. As DNA, the CDR3 is TGCGCCAGCAGCTTGGTTCTAGCGGGAAAAAATGAGCAGTTCTTC. It is translated as CASSLVLAGKNEQFF.

This sequence joins TRBV27 and TRBJ1-5; D gene uncertain. From germline, CDR1 is MNHEY and CDR2 SMNVEV (reference sequence). V lost 2 bases, J lost 4 bases, and 6 bases lay in between. This CDR3 comprises 13 residues. This CDR3 is CASSLSTNQPQHF. Written as DNA, the CDR3 is TGTGCCAGCAGTTTAAGCACTAATCAGCCCCAGCATTTT.

J is TRBJ2-3 and V is TRBV7-6; the match to TRBD2 covers 16 bases. Germline trimming cut 5 bases from V and 3 bases from J; bases unmatched to any gene: 8. In germline, CDR1 is SGHVS, CDR2 FNYEAQ. The CDR3 has 18 residues. The CDR3 DNA sequence: TGTGCCAGCAGCCCCGGGACTAGCGGGAGGGATTGGACAGATACGCAGTATTTT. It yields the protein CASSPGTSGRDWTDTQYF.

The chain combines TRBV6-1 with TRBJ2-7, with 11 bases identical to TRBD1. The V gene end was trimmed by 0 bases and the J gene end by 6 bases; junction bases not matched to a gene: 1. The CDR3 length is 14 residues. Germline V gene lookup returns CDR1 MNHNS and CDR2 SASEGT. The CDR3: CASSEAGTGGEQYF. The CDR3 DNA is TGTGCCAGCAGTGAAGCAGGGACAGGGGGCGAGCAGTACTTC.

The V gene is TRBV30, the J gene TRBJ2-3, with 8 positions matching TRBD2. V shed 0 bases and J 6 bases; nucleotides not matched to a gene: 11. The CDR3 contains 16 residues. Germline loops: CDR1 GTSNPN, CDR2 SVGIG (reference sequence). As DNA, the CDR3 is TGTGCCTGGAGTGTACTGCGGGGGGCCAAGGTGGATACGCAGTATTTT. Its protein is CAWSVLRGAKVDTQYF.

The J gene is TRBJ2-3, the V gene TRBV4-1; possibly TRBD2 for D (7 bases). The CDR3 sequence is 17 residues long. Germline assignment: CDR1 MGHRA and CDR2 YSYEKL. Trimming pared 0 bases from V and 2 bases from J, leaving 15 bases between. The CDR3 loop is CASSQEPWGGHTDTQYF. The DNA of the CDR3 is TGCGCCAGCAGCCAAGAACCATGGGGGGGACACACAGATACGCAGTATTTT.

DNA of the CDR3: TGTGCCAGCAGCCTTCCCCGGGGGGTGGTAGGGGAGCAGTACTTC. Residues: CASSLPRGVVGEQYF. J is TRBJ2-7 and V is TRBV28; the match to TRBD2 covers 7 bases. CDR1 and CDR2 (germline): MDHEN, SYDVKM. Trimming removed 6 bases from V and 7 bases from J; junction bases left unmatched: 15. This CDR3 spans 15 amino acids. The full variable domain, its missing parts supplied by reference TRBV28 and TRBJ2-7, is DVKVTQSSRYLVKRTGEKVFLECVQDMDHENMFWYRQDPGLGLRLIYFSYDVKMKEKGDIPEGYSVSREKKERFSLILESASTNQTSMYLCASSLPRGVVGEQYFGPGTRLTVT.

This chain uses TRBV28 with TRBJ2-1; TRBD2 agrees at 8 bases. Trimming cost V 1 base and J 3 bases; bases outside gene matches: 2. The CDR3 has 15 amino acids. Germline V gene data show CDR1 as MDHEN and CDR2 as SYDVKM. In DNA form, the CDR3 reads TGTGCCAGCAGTTTATCGGGAGGGGGCTACAATGAGCAGTTCTTC. Translated: CASSLSGGGYNEQFF.

The chain combines TRBV25-1 with TRBJ1-5, with TRBD1 matching 7 bases. Unmatched junction bases numbered 8, after V lost 8 bases and J lost 4 bases. The germline V gene has CDR1 MGHDK and CDR2 SYGVNS. This CDR3 comprises 14 residues. The CDR3, as DNA: TGTGCCAGCCCCTCTACAGGGGATAATCAGCCCCAGCATTTT. The encoded protein is CASPSTGDNQPQHF.

V gene TRBV5-4 combines with J gene TRBJ2-3, with 10 bases lining up with TRBD2. V shed 3 bases and J 1 base; nucleotides not matched to a gene: 2. CDR1 and CDR2 from the germline V gene are SGHNT and YYREEE (reference sequence). This CDR3 comprises 15 residues. The CDR3 region is CASSYSGRRTDTQYF. CDR3 in DNA: TGTGCCAGCAGCTATAGCGGGAGGCGCACAGATACGCAGTATTTT.

The chain employs TRBV16 and TRBJ2-7; tentatively, D is TRBD1 (6 bases). CDR3 length: 14 residues. V gave up 4 bases and J gave up 5 bases, with 15 bases separating them. Germline CDR1 is KGHSY and CDR2 is FQNENV. CDR3 DNA: TGTGCCAGCAGCCCCTGGGGGCTAGTCCACGAGCAGTACTTC. It is translated as CASSPWGLVHEQYF.

For the CDR3, the DNA is TGTGCCAGCAGTGCCCCGCTTAGCTCCTACGAGCAGTACTTC. Its protein is CASSAPLSSYEQYF. The V gene is TRBV2, the J gene TRBJ2-7; unclear D gene. Germline assignment: CDR1 SNHLY and CDR2 FYNNEI. This CDR3 has 14 amino acids. V was cut by 4 bases and J by 0 bases, with 10 bases left in between.

This sequence joins TRBV11-2 and TRBJ2-2, with 11 bases lining up with TRBD2. The CDR3 totals 15 residues. Germline V gene data show CDR1 as SGHAT and CDR2 as FQNNGV. The junction had 4 bases not matched to a gene; V was cut back by 3 bases and J by 7 bases. CDR3 bases: TGTGCCAGCAGCTTGACTAGCGGGATCGTCGGGGAGCTGTTTTTT. This translates into CASSLTSGIVGELFF.

V usage is TRBV9 and J usage is TRBJ1-1, with TRBD1 identical over 9 bases. V was pared by 5 bases and J by 7 bases, with 9 bases of the junction left unmatched. This CDR3 is built from 14 residues. CDR1 and CDR2 from the germline V gene are SGDLS and YYNGEE. In nucleotides, the CDR3 is TGTGCCAGCAGGGCGGGACAGGGAAGTGGTGAAGCTTTCTTT. As protein: CASRAGQGSGEAFF.

The CDR3 DNA reads TGTGCCAGCAGCTCGAGAACGACAGGGGAGTACGAGCAGTACTTC. Translation gives CASSSRTTGEYEQYF. This chain joins TRBV13 and TRBJ2-7, with 8 nucleotides matching TRBD1. The CDR3 is made up of 15 amino acids. V dropped 4 bases and J dropped 4; count of bases not matched to a gene: 9. Germline V gene lookup returns CDR1 PRHDT and CDR2 FYEKMQ (reference sequence).

The V gene is TRBV5-4, the J gene TRBJ2-5, with D maybe TRBD2 (6 bases). The CDR3 sequence is 16 residues long. In germline, CDR1 is SGHNT, CDR2 YYREEE (reference sequence). The V end was cut by 3 bases, the J end by 5 bases, with 20 bases between. CDR3: CASSSDRVEAGETQYF. In DNA form, the CDR3 reads TGTGCCAGCAGCTCGGATAGAGTGGAGGCGGGGGAGACCCAGTACTTC.

The rearrangement uses TRBV7-2 and TRBJ2-7, with a tentative D call TRBD2 (6 bases). Germline V gene lookup returns CDR1 SGHTA and CDR2 FQGNSA. The V and J ends lost 4 bases and 3 bases respectively, with 16 bases between them. The CDR3 is 15 amino acids. This CDR3 is CASSSFAGRSYEQYF. CDR3 sequence (DNA): TGTGCCAGCAGCTCCTTCGCGGGAAGAAGCTACGAGCAGTACTTC. The variable domain in full, with the rest retrieved from reference TRBV7-2 and TRBJ2-7, is GAGVSQSPSNKVTEKGKDVELRCDPISGHTALYWYRQSLGQGLEFLIYFQGNSAPDKSGLPSDRFSAERTGGSVSTLTIQRTQQEDSAVYLCASSSFAGRSYEQYFGPGTRLTVT.

The rearrangement links TRBV7-9 to TRBJ1-2; no definite D call. In germline, CDR1 is SEHNR, CDR2 FQNEAQ (reference sequence). V lost 1 base, J lost 5 bases, and 8 bases lay in between. The CDR3 has 13 amino acids. The CDR3 loop is CASSLETLYGYTF. In DNA form, the CDR3 reads TGTGCCAGCAGCTTAGAGACACTTTATGGCTACACCTTC.